This TCR beta chain was retrieved from a study of cytomegalovirus exposure and HLA in healthy donors. General study points: Reportedly, diagnosis of cytomegalovirus status by the classifier showed high specificity and sensitivity. Upon later analysis, HLA-associated TCR beta chains proved more clonally expanded than other, equally common chains.

The PCR used 60 Vbeta and 13 Jbeta primers. Here immunoSEQ multiplex PCR was the method, and the copy in TCRdb shows in-frame clones only, minus some. The sample gives around 94,000 clones, 78% of which show up once; around 4.3% is in the top ten. As regards this clone: No antigen is known for it.

This CDR3 is built from 15 residues. Trimming cost V 3 bases and J 4 bases; bases outside gene matches: 7. Germline V gene sequence: CDR1 PRHDT, CDR2 FYEKMQ (reference sequence). This clonotype was sampled from a woman in her thirties or forties in good health and CMV-seropositive. V usage is TRBV13 and J usage is TRBJ2-3; 7 bases fit TRBD2. Sequencing was carried out using PBMCs. This CDR3 is CASSFGTSVSDTQYF. CDR3 coding DNA: TGTGCCAGCAGCTTTGGAACTAGCGTATCAGATACGCAGTATTTT.